The rows below give T cell receptor beta chains drawn from one sample of a study of Ad26.COV2.S vaccination and SARS-CoV-2 variants. TCRdb keeps only in-frame clones here, not all; method: immunoSEQ multiplex PCR. Seen here are roughly 350,000 clones, around 86% observed once, and the top ten hold about 3.5%. The starting material was peripheral blood, obtained in a trial of Ad26.COV2.S vaccine versus placebo. These receptors were taken from a person between 18 and 59 years old who received the Ad26.COV2.S COVID-19 vaccine or a placebo. Each CDR3 is given with its conserved first and last residue.

TRBV2	TRBJ2-2	CASSDPDTEANTGELFF
TRBV6-2/TRBV6-3	TRBJ1-2	CASSYGQGALGYTF
TRBV3-1/TRBV3-2	TRBJ2-7	CASSQSSSYEQYF
TRBV3-1/TRBV3-2	TRBJ2-2	CASSDRGAGELFF
TRBV4-2	TRBJ2-3	CASSQDRDQSTDTQYF
TRBV18	TRBJ2-7	CASSPNGQDYEQYF
TRBV3-1/TRBV3-2	TRBJ1-1	CASSQDWDREAFF
TRBV7-2	TRBJ1-5	CASSLTGNQPQHF
TRBV30	TRBJ2-4	CAWSVAGGDIQYF
TRBV14	TRBJ2-7	CASSQRGSRGSHEQYF
TRBV5-1	TRBJ2-7	CASSFPGSYEQYF
TRBV9	TRBJ2-3	CASTPWGRVGDTQYF
TRBV9	TRBJ1-4	CASSVGFNEKLFF
TRBV5-1	TRBJ2-4	CASSFRDPNIQYF
TRBV5-1	TRBJ2-3	CASSVGQGRADTQYF
TRBV3-1/TRBV3-2	TRBJ1-3	CASSQLQSLSGNTIYF
TRBV5-1	TRBJ2-5	CASSFGGEIETQYF
TRBV18	TRBJ1-1	CASSPLVTEAFF
TRBV14	TRBJ2-3	CASSQDFEGGPIDTQYF
TRBV6-5	TRBJ1-1	CASSSPGGEGTEAFF
TRBV9	TRBJ1-3	CASSVERTHWPGNTIYF
TRBV4-1	TRBJ1-5	CASSQVQGLYSNQPQHF
TRBV19	TRBJ1-2	CASSRKGGGYGYTF
TRBV7-9	TRBJ1-2	CASTLVRQTVKANYGYTF
TRBV27	TRBJ1-3	CASSEIPGGNTIYF
TRBV25-1	TRBJ1-4	CASSENPRAEKLFF
TRBV30	TRBJ1-2	CAWSVQGANYGYTF
TRBV9	TRBJ2-3	CASSAGLADTTDTQYF
TRBV19	TRBJ1-5	CASSPGLNQPQHF
TRBV1	TRBJ2-3	CTSSQGGPSTDTQYF
TRBV30	TRBJ1-2	CAWSVGGKGSDGYTF
TRBV10-1	TRBJ2-7	CASRGGPLRGYEQYF
TRBV7-9	TRBJ2-7	CASSLGGEGNYEQYF
TRBV27	TRBJ2-1	CASSLRSHVEGGDSYNEQFF
TRBV27	TRBJ2-1	CASRPTGAIYNEQFF
TRBV7-9	TRBJ1-6	CASSPGFYNNSPLHF
TRBV7-9	TRBJ2-3	CASSLTGLGTDTQYF
TRBV15	TRBJ1-2	CATSAQGRQDYGYTF
TRBV4-1	TRBJ2-7	CASSQPRDRYEQYF
TRBV18	TRBJ2-2	CASSPPAGANTGELFF
TRBV4-3	TRBJ2-1	CASSQDRASGYNEQFF
TRBV25-1	TRBJ1-6	CASSDPRTGGRSPLHF
TRBV7-6	TRBJ1-3	CASSFPDISRTIYF
TRBV6-5	TRBJ2-7	CASTSDRLSPYEQYF
TRBV27	TRBJ1-4	CASSLFQGNEPFF
TRBV19	TRBJ1-2	CASSRGGQGDYGYTF
TRBV11-1	TRBJ2-7	CASSLMRGPSYEQYF
TRBV21-1	TRBJ1-2	CARVGGRCTF
TRBV6-5	TRBJ2-7	CASRAGGSSYEQYF
TRBV7-2	TRBJ1-2	CASSNRDRVHGYTF
TRBV7-9	TRBJ2-3	CASSARTSGVVLDTQYF
TRBV9	TRBJ2-1	CASSVGMGLGEQFF